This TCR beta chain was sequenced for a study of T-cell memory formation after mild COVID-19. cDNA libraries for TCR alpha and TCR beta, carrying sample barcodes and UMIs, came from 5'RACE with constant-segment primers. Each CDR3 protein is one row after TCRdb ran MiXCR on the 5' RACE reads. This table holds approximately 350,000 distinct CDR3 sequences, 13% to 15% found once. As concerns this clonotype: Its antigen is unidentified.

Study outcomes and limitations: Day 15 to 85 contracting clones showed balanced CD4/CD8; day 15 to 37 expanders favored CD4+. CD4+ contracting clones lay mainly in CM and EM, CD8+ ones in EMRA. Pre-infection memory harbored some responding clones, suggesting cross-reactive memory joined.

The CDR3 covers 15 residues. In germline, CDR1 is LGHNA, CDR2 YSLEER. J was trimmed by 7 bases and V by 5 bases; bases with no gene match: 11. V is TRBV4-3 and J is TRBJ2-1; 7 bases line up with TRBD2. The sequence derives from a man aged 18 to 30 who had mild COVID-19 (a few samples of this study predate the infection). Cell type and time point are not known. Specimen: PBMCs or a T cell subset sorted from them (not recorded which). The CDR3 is CASSGGRARFNEQFF. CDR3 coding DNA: TGCGCCAGCAGCGGTGGGAGGGCGCGGTTTAATGAGCAGTTCTTC.